This T cell receptor beta chain was observed in a study of T cells in Graves' hyperthyroidism and ophthalmopathy (dated by TCRdb to about 2019). General notes on the study: Peripheral blood samples were taken at the time of initial diagnosis, prior to any treatment. To identify distinguishing TCR V-J signatures, a discovery cohort of about a hundred patients was used, comprising 40 to 45 with Graves' ophthalmopathy and some 57 with stable Graves' hyperthyroidism. After sampling, hyperthyroidism patients received methimazole starting at 30 mg daily, and ophthalmopathy patients received high-dose intravenous methylprednisolone. The roughly 90 discovery patients were divided at random into training and test sets in a 7:3 ratio. The paper reports TCR Vbeta CDR3 sequencing of some 140 peripheral blood samples: approximately 41 ophthalmopathy, 70 to 85 hyperthyroidism and around 17 progressor patients. In addition, the study compared T-cell repertoires in thyroid tissue and in blood from six Graves' hyperthyroidism patients. Prospective prediction of ophthalmopathy was tested in an independent validation cohort consisting of 18 to 20 hyperthyroidism patients and approximately 16 patients who later progressed to ophthalmopathy.

Beyond this particular receptor, the publication reports: In cross-validation, a model built on a 13 V-J signature told ophthalmopathy apart from stable hyperthyroidism with approximately 90% sensitivity and approximately 81% specificity, and in testing the same model reached 80%/75%. Most expanded thyroid clonotypes (frequency above 0.001) were also detected in blood, suggesting blood repertoires may reflect thyroid immune responses. Sample size was not statistically predetermined, and blinding of investigators to group allocation was not performed. In validation, the model predicted progression to ophthalmopathy a median of roughly six months before onset, with approximately 70% sensitivity and 72.22% specificity.

The TCR beta CDR3 regions were amplified from RNA transcripts. For the first round of RT-PCR on the TCR CDR3, the HTBI primer set was used together with the Qiagen OneStep RT-PCR kit. A second multiplex PCR round built the libraries, followed by size selection and purification. The libraries were sequenced on an Illumina HiSeq2000 using paired-end 100 bp reads. Under the source paper's analysis protocol: SOAPnuke was used to process the raw data, removing reads that contained adapters or uncalled bases, had a mean Phred below 15, or lacked an exact match to the constant primer or identifier. COPE v1.2.5 was used to merge the high-quality paired reads, and each unique nucleotide sequence was defined as a clonotype. MiTCR v1.1 was used to align the clonotypes against IMGT TRBV, TRBD and TRBJ reference segments. The analysis included only V-J combinations with a frequency above 0.0001, which together covered 98% to 99.2% of the repertoires. A TCS score was defined as the ratio of F50 (clonal expansion) to E x V (chaos), with BLOSUM62-based TCRdist applied between CDR3 peptides within each V-J. Welch's t-statistics and random forest reduced around 520 V-J features to 10 to 15, which were used in a naive Bayes classifier (R e1071). TCRdb reanalyzed the raw reads on its own, using fastp at Q25 for trimming and MiXCR for clone calling, and kept in-frame beta chains. Each CDR3 protein appears once, grouped with its most common genes and DNA. The V and J calls reflect TCRdb's pipeline rather than the authors' work. The table for this sample lists around 420,000 distinct CDR3 sequences; about 15% of them were counted only once. Of the sample, around 7.7% falls within the top ten clones.

The germline V gene (reference sequence) sets CDR1 to LNHDA and CDR2 to SQIVND. Counted from cysteine to phenylalanine, this CDR3 has 16 amino acids. The entry retains the CDR3 DNA only, 48 bases that are in frame from base 1. After removal of 5 bases from V and 4 bases from J, the junction retains 9 bases not matched to a gene. Stable Graves' hyperthyroidism was defined as no progression to ophthalmopathy during 18 months of follow-up. The hyperthyroidism patients were between 18 and 65 years old and newly diagnosed, with a disease duration of less than 2 months. Exclusion was applied to patients with uncontrolled infections, other autoimmune diseases, pregnancy or lactation. Diagnoses were based on clinical symptoms, serum thyroxine and TRAb, thyroid ultrasound and orbital computed tomography. Ficoll-Paque density gradient centrifugation was used to isolate PBMCs from 10 ml of fresh peripheral blood. Total RNA was extracted with Trizol reagent, and quality was checked on an Agilent 2100 Bioanalyzer.

This clonotype was observed a handful of times. What this receptor recognizes is not known. Per-nucleotide qualities are absent, and no much larger clonotype sits a single base away. The rearranged segments are TRBV19 and TRBJ1-5, with 9 bases matching TRBD1. The sequence was collected from a woman aged 18-29 years with Graves' hyperthyroidism. The specimen sequenced was blood. The sequenced DNA is TGTGCCAGTAGTTTGATCCGGGACAGGGAAAATCAGCCCCAGCATTTT. Its protein reads: CASSLIRDRENQPQHF.